This T cell receptor beta chain was observed in a study of OX40 agonist ivuxolimab in advanced cancers. For the study at large: Three patients had partial responses: one hepatocellular carcinoma, two cutaneous melanoma.

Sequenced by immunoSEQ multiplex PCR; TCRdb stores in-frame clones only, minus some. Seen here are around 58,000 clones, approximately 94% observed once, and the top ten hold roughly 19%. Germline CDR1 reads SGHRS; CDR2 reads YFSETQ. The CDR3 totals 14 residues. Sample: CD4+ or CD8+ T cells sorted from blood, taken in a trial of the OX40 agonist ivuxolimab. The V and J genes are TRBV5-1 and TRBJ2-5; TRBD2 is a possible D gene (5 bases). The J call may be in error: the DNA end matches TRBJ2-7 better. The sequence came from an adult with an advanced solid tumor such as melanoma, head and neck, liver or kidney cancer. The CDR3 protein is CASSPGTSSYEQYF. The CDR3 DNA sequence: TGCGCCAGCAGCCCCGGCACTAGCTCCTACGAGCAGTACTTC.